These 27 T cell receptor beta chains originate from one sample sequenced in a study of OX40 agonist ivuxolimab in advanced cancers. Assay: immunoSEQ multiplex PCR; the TCRdb copy retains only in-frame clones and omits some. The table has some 69,000 clones, about 80% seen once. This material consisted of CD4+ or CD8+ T cells sorted from blood, taken in a trial of the OX40 agonist ivuxolimab. The source of these receptors is an adult with an advanced solid tumor such as melanoma, head and neck, liver or kidney cancer.

The chain couples TRBV7-9 to TRBJ1-2; D is possibly TRBD1 (5 bases). CDR3 size: 14 residues. Germline V gene lookup returns CDR1 SEHNR and CDR2 FQNEAQ (reference sequence). Trimming shortened V by 8 bases and J by 4 bases, and 17 bases separated the two germline ends. In DNA form, the CDR3 reads TGTGCCAGCGGACGGATAGGGGATCTCTATGGCTACACCTTC. Protein: CASGRIGDLYGYTF.

The chain joins TRBV2 to TRBJ1-6; 10 bases are a match to TRBD1. The junction had 3 bases not matched to a gene; V was cut back by 1 base and J by 6 bases. CDR1 SNHLY and CDR2 FYNNEI come from the germline V gene. The CDR3 length is 16 residues. The CDR3 spells CASSEDWTGGNSPLHF. DNA of the CDR3: TGTGCCAGCAGTGAAGACTGGACAGGGGGTAATTCACCCCTCCACTTT.

This clone has only a few counts. The chain uses TRBV19 and TRBJ1-2, with 7 bases identical to TRBD1. The V and J ends lost 7 bases and 2 bases, in that order; junction bases with no gene match: 7. Looked up from germline, CDR1 is LNHDA and CDR2 is SQIVND (reference sequence). The CDR3 length is 14 residues. CDR3 residues: CASIPGGGNYGYTF. The CDR3 bases are TGTGCCAGTATTCCGGGAGGGGGCAACTATGGCTACACCTTC.

The J gene is TRBJ1-1, the V gene TRBV18; 7 bases are a match to TRBD1. CDR1 is KGHSH, CDR2 LQKENI, per germline. The V segment lost 4 bases and the J segment 7 bases; nucleotides outside the gene matches: 6. This CDR3 spans 13 amino acids. The CDR3 DNA reads as TGTGCCAGCTCACTCCACAGGGGAATTGAAGCTTTCTTT. As protein: CASSLHRGIEAFF.

The V gene is TRBV30, the J gene TRBJ1-6; D is possibly TRBD1 (5 bases). CDR1 GTSNPN and CDR2 SVGIG come from the germline V gene (reference sequence). Trimming cost V 4 bases and J 4 bases, with 17 bases left between them. The CDR3 length is 16 residues. CDR3: CAWTGAGGRYNSPLHF. As DNA, the CDR3 is TGTGCCTGGACCGGGGCGGGCGGCCGATATAATTCACCCCTCCACTTT.

The V gene is TRBV27, the J gene TRBJ1-5, with TRBD1 identical over 10 bases. The germline gives CDR1 MNHEY, CDR2 SMNVEV (reference sequence). Trimming cost V 5 bases and J 0 bases; bases outside gene matches: 4. The CDR3 runs 16 residues. The CDR3 region is CASSPGTGVSNQPQHF. CDR3 sequence (DNA): TGTGCCAGCAGTCCTGGGACAGGGGTTAGCAATCAGCCCCAGCATTTT.

This clone was seen a handful of times. This sequence joins TRBV7-8 and TRBJ1-2, with D tentatively TRBD1 (6 bases). This CDR3 is 15 amino acids long. CDR1 is SGHVS, CDR2 FQNEAQ, per germline. The germline V and J ends were trimmed by 2 bases and 1 base, with 11 bases remaining between them. CDR3 amino acids: CASSLRRTDNYGYTF. In nucleotides, the CDR3 is TGTGCCAGCAGCTTACGGCGGACAGATAACTATGGCTACACCTTC.

This clone was picked up one time. V is TRBV11-2 and J is TRBJ2-4, with D uncertain. Between the trimmed V and J ends, which lost 3 bases and 6 bases, there was a span of 27 bases. Germline V gene sequence: CDR1 SGHAT, CDR2 FQNNGV. The CDR3 is made up of 19 amino acids. CDR3 in amino acids: CASSLIPDTLFTYGNIQYF. The CDR3 nucleotides read TGTGCCAGCAGCTTGATTCCCGACACGCTTTTTACGTATGGAAACATTCAGTACTTC.

DNA for the CDR3: TGTGCCAGCAGTTACTCAGCGACAGGGGGGAGCACTGAAGCTTTCTTT. As protein: CASSYSATGGSTEAFF. The chain recombines TRBV6-5 with TRBJ1-1; the match to TRBD1 covers 9 bases. CDR1 is MNHEY, CDR2 SVGAGI, per germline. The CDR3 has 16 residues. J gave up 4 bases and V 0 bases, and 6 bases lay outside the gene matches.

V gene TRBV5-1 combines with J gene TRBJ2-2; D may be TRBD1 (6 bases). The V end lost 0 bases, the J end lost 2 bases, and 11 bases lay between the germline ends. The germline V gene has CDR1 SGHRS and CDR2 YFSETQ. This CDR3 comprises 16 residues. The CDR3 sequence: CASSLEPGANTGELFF. The CDR3 nucleotides are TGCGCCAGCAGCTTGGAGCCAGGGGCAAACACCGGGGAGCTGTTTTTT.

The J gene is TRBJ2-3, the V gene TRBV18; the D gene is possibly TRBD2 (6 bases). Germline loops: CDR1 KGHSH, CDR2 LQKENI. The length of the CDR3 is 15 residues. V lost 0 bases to trimming and J lost 1 base, with 8 bases between them. The CDR3: CASSPPSSGTDTQYF. CDR3 coding DNA: TGTGCCAGCTCACCACCGTCTAGCGGCACAGATACGCAGTATTTT.

This clone came up a few times. The CDR3 DNA is TGTGCCAGTAGGCCGCGGATGGATGAAGCTTTCTTT. Amino acids: CASRPRMDEAFF. The V gene is TRBV19, the J gene TRBJ1-1, with D uncertain. The V and J ends lost 6 bases and 7 bases respectively, with 12 bases between them. Per germline, CDR1 LNHDA and CDR2 SQIVND (reference sequence). The CDR3 is 12 amino acids.

V and J are TRBV5-8 and TRBJ2-5; TRBD1 is a possible D gene (5 bases). The germline V and J ends were trimmed by 1 base and 1 base, with 17 bases remaining between them. This CDR3 has 17 residues. Germline lookup yields CDR1 SGHTS and CDR2 YDEGEE. This CDR3 is CASSLSVGAWGQETQYF. The CDR3 DNA follows: TGTGCCAGCAGCTTGAGTGTAGGGGCATGGGGCCAAGAGACCCAGTACTTC.

The chain recombines TRBV19 with TRBJ2-2, with TRBD1 as a possible D gene (5 bases). Germline V gives CDR1 LNHDA, CDR2 SQIVND (reference sequence). V was shortened by 6 bases and J by 0 bases, with 8 bases between the two germline ends. CDR3 length: 14 residues. The CDR3 loop reads CASRDTTNTGELFF. The CDR3 DNA sequence: TGTGCCAGTAGGGACACAACGAACACCGGGGAGCTGTTTTTT.

V and J are TRBV6-1 and TRBJ2-7, with 9 bases lining up with TRBD1. The V segment lost 6 bases and the J segment 5 bases; nucleotides outside the gene matches: 5. Germline values: CDR1 MNHNS, CDR2 SASEGT. The CDR3 is made up of 13 amino acids. The CDR3 DNA reads as TGTGCCAGCAGGGGGACAGGGACCAACGAGCAGTACTTC. Encoded protein: CASRGTGTNEQYF.

The gene calls are TRBV6-4 and TRBJ1-2; 7 bases agree with TRBD1. The J segment lost 3 bases and the V segment lost 0 bases, leaving 4 bases of the junction unmatched. The CDR3 length is 15 residues. Germline V gene lookup returns CDR1 MRHNA and CDR2 SNTAGT. The CDR3 DNA follows: TGTGCCAGCAGTGACTCCCGGACAGGAGACTATGGCTACACCTTC. Encoded protein: CASSDSRTGDYGYTF.

This chain uses TRBV6-1 with TRBJ2-1, with D perhaps assigned TRBD1 or TRBD2 (5 bases each). Looked up from germline, CDR1 is MNHNS and CDR2 is SASEGT. Between the trimmed V and J ends, which lost 6 bases and 2 bases, there was a span of 11 bases. The CDR3 is 14 amino acids. DNA of the CDR3: TGTGCCAGCAGGGATGGGGACGCCTACAATGAGCAGTTCTTC. Translated: CASRDGDAYNEQFF.

This clone was seen just once. V is TRBV7-3 and J is TRBJ1-3; D call uncertain. With 5 bases removed from V and 3 bases from J, the gap between germline ends came to 8 bases. This CDR3 spans 13 amino acids. Germline CDR1 is SGHTA and CDR2 is FQGTGA. CDR3 residues: CASSPQVGNTIYF. DNA for the CDR3: TGTGCCAGCAGCCCCCAAGTTGGAAACACCATATATTTT.

The V and J genes are TRBV19 and TRBJ1-1, with a possible D match to TRBD1 (5 bases). From germline, CDR1 is LNHDA and CDR2 SQIVND (reference sequence). This CDR3 spans 14 amino acids. Trimming removed 5 bases from V and 2 bases from J, with 12 bases in between. This CDR3 is CASSVRQTNTEAFF. CDR3 in DNA: TGTGCCAGTAGTGTTAGACAGACTAACACTGAAGCTTTCTTT.

The V call is TRBV27, the J call TRBJ1-2, with unresolved D. Trimming removed 2 bases from V and 3 bases from J, with 7 bases in between. The CDR3 extends over 13 amino acids. Germline CDR1 MNHEY, CDR2 SMNVEV (reference sequence). The CDR3 protein is CASSLNGDYGYTF. The CDR3 DNA follows: TGTGCCAGCAGTTTAAACGGGGACTATGGCTACACCTTC.

This clone was counted between two and nine times. V gene TRBV18 combines with J gene TRBJ2-7, with 8 bases fitting TRBD2. CDR3 length equals 16 residues. Germline assignment: CDR1 KGHSH and CDR2 LQKENI. V shed 5 bases, J shed 7 bases, and the junction held 16 bases outside the gene matches. CDR3 sequence: CASSTEEAGESGEQYF. CDR3 nucleotide sequence: TGTGCCAGCTCAACAGAAGAAGCGGGGGAAAGTGGAGAGCAGTACTTC.

The chain links TRBV28 to TRBJ1-1, with D unresolved. This CDR3 spans 12 amino acids. Germline assignment: CDR1 MDHEN and CDR2 SYDVKM. V was shortened by 2 bases and J by 4 bases, with 5 bases between the two germline ends. CDR3 bases: TGTGCCAGCAGTTTACTTGGCACTGAAGCTTTCTTT. Its translation is CASSLLGTEAFF. Together with reference TRBV28 and TRBJ1-1, the CDR3 gives the full variable domain: DVKVTQSSRYLVKRTGEKVFLECVQDMDHENMFWYRQDPGLGLRLIYFSYDVKMKEKGDIPEGYSVSREKKERFSLILESASTNQTSMYLCASSLLGTEAFFGQGTRLTVV.

This rearrangement joins TRBV19 to TRBJ1-6; 7 nucleotides line up with TRBD1. The length of the CDR3 is 14 residues. V was pared by 6 bases and J by 7 bases, with 6 bases of the junction left unmatched. CDR1 and CDR2 (germline): LNHDA, SQIVND (reference sequence). The CDR3 region has the DNA TGTGCCAGTAGCGACAGGGTCCGGAATTCACCCCTCCACTTT. Translated: CASSDRVRNSPLHF.

The rearrangement joins TRBV27 to TRBJ2-5; TRBD2 might be the D (7 bases). Trimming left V 4 bases short and J 10 bases short, with 28 bases between. This CDR3 spans 17 amino acids. Germline lookup yields CDR1 MNHEY and CDR2 SMNVEV (reference sequence). CDR3 nucleotide sequence: TGTGCCAGCAGTTCCTCCTGGGGGGGCTCAAGGGTAAAAGACCAGTACTTC. It yields the protein CASSSSWGGSRVKDQYF.

This clone was counted a few times. The J gene is TRBJ2-3, the V gene TRBV6-5, with D possibly called TRBD1 or TRBD2 (5 bases each). Germline CDR1 reads MNHEY; CDR2 reads SVGAGI. This CDR3 spans 15 amino acids. Trimming removed 6 bases at V and 4 bases at J, with 17 bases between. CDR3 nucleotide sequence: TGTGCCAGCAGCCGAGGGGCAGGGCGGGCAGATACGCAGTATTTT. This encodes CASSRGAGRADTQYF.

This clone is a singleton in its sample. The J gene is TRBJ2-3, the V gene TRBV7-3; D unresolved. The CDR3 length is 13 residues. The germline V and J ends were trimmed by 4 bases and 3 bases, with 8 bases remaining between them. Per the germline V gene, CDR1 is SGHTA and CDR2 is FQGTGA. CDR3 DNA sequence: TGTGCCAGCAGCTCAACCCCTACAGATACGCAGTATTTT. Protein: CASSSTPTDTQYF.

V and J are TRBV7-9 and TRBJ2-2; D not certain. Trimming cost V 3 bases and J 5 bases, with 10 bases left between them. Per the germline V gene, CDR1 is SEHNR and CDR2 is FQNEAQ (reference sequence). This CDR3 has 14 amino acids. The CDR3 spells CASSFGRPTGELFF. Here the CDR3 DNA reads TGTGCCAGCAGCTTCGGACGGCCGACCGGGGAGCTGTTTTTT.